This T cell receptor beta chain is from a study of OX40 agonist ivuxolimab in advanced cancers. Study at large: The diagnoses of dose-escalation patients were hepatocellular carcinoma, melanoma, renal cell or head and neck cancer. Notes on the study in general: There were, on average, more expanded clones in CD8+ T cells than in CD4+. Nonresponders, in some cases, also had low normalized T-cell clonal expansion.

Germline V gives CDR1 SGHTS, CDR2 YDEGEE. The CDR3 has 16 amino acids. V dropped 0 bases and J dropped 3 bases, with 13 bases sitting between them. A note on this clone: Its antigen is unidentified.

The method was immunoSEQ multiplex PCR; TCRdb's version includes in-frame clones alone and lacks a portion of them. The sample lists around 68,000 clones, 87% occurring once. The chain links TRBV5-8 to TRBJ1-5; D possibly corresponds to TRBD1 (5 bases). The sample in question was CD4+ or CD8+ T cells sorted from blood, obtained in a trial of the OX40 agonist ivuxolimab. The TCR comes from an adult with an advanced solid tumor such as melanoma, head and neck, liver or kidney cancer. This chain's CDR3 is CASSLAGLANNQPQHF. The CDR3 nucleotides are TGTGCCAGCAGCTTGGCAGGGCTCGCGAACAATCAGCCCCAGCATTTT.